Below, 5 T cell receptor beta chains from the same sample are listed, as sequenced in a study of patients and donors after allogeneic stem cell transplantation (dated by TCRdb to about 2020). The method behind the library was RT-PCR. Sequenced using a NextSeq 550. In TCRdb, the public reads were trimmed at Q25 with fastp and aligned with MiXCR, with productive beta chains retained. Merged by CDR3 protein, the rows form single entries marked with the most common genes and DNA. The sample includes approximately 1,900 distinct CDR3 sequences, with approximately 15% observed a single time. Roughly 13% of the sample comes from the top ten. The specimen sequenced was blood, either unsorted or a sorted T cell fraction (not recorded which). Every receptor here comes from a human donor who was either an allogeneic HSCT recipient or a stem cell or donor lymphocyte infusion donor (not recorded which). It is not recorded whose cells these are; they may come from a transplant donor.

The chain joins TRBV6-5 to TRBJ2-1, with 7 positions matching TRBD1. The V and J ends lost 0 bases and 8 bases, in that order; junction bases with no gene match: 4. The CDR3 totals 14 residues. Germline loops: CDR1 MNHEY, CDR2 SVGAGI. This chain's CDR3 is CASSYSGTVDEQFF. CDR3 nucleotide sequence: TGTGCCAGCAGTTACTCGGGGACAGTGGATGAGCAGTTCTTC.

The chain recombines TRBV7-2 with TRBJ2-2; D not certain. V gave up 6 bases and J gave up 5 bases, with 10 bases separating them. The CDR3 consists of 13 residues. From germline, CDR1 is SGHTA and CDR2 FQGNSA. CDR3 bases: TGTGCCAGCAGTTCATGGGGTACCGGGGAGCTGTTTTTT. It specifies CASSSWGTGELFF.

Judged by abundance, this clonotype is medium-sized. V usage is TRBV7-3 and J usage is TRBJ2-3, with 7 bases aligning to TRBD2. The CDR3 length is 16 residues. Germline assignment: CDR1 SGHTA and CDR2 FQGTGA. The V gene end was trimmed by 5 bases and the J gene end by 1 base; junction bases not matched to a gene: 9. CDR3 loop: CASSIASGPGTDTQYF. The DNA for the CDR3 is TGTGCCAGCAGCATCGCTAGCGGACCCGGCACAGATACGCAGTATTTT.

A word on this clonotype: Mismatch with germline at one junction end may stem from a read error. This chain connects TRBV7-2 to TRBJ1-1; D is undetermined. This CDR3 spans 14 amino acids. Germline V lookup: CDR1 SGHTA, CDR2 FQGNSA. CDR3 nucleotide sequence: TGTGCCAGCAGCTTAGCGAGGGCGAACCCTGAAGCTTTCTTT. Protein product: CASSLARANPEAFF. Full variable domain (missing parts from reference TRBV7-2 and TRBJ1-1): GAGVSQSPSNKVTEKGKDVELRCDPISGHTALYWYRQSLGQGLEFLIYFQGNSAPDKSGLPSDRFSAERTGGSVSTLTIQRTQQEDSAVYLCASSLARANPEAFFGQGTRLTVV.

This clonotype is large by share. The chain combines TRBV5-1 with TRBJ2-3; D perhaps matches TRBD1 (6 bases). This CDR3 region has 16 residues. Germline CDR1 SGHRS, CDR2 YFSETQ. The V end was cut by 3 bases, the J end by 0 bases, with 14 bases between. The CDR3 sequence is CASSSALGASTDTQYF. Here the CDR3 DNA reads TGCGCCAGCAGCTCGGCGTTGGGGGCAAGCACAGATACGCAGTATTTT.